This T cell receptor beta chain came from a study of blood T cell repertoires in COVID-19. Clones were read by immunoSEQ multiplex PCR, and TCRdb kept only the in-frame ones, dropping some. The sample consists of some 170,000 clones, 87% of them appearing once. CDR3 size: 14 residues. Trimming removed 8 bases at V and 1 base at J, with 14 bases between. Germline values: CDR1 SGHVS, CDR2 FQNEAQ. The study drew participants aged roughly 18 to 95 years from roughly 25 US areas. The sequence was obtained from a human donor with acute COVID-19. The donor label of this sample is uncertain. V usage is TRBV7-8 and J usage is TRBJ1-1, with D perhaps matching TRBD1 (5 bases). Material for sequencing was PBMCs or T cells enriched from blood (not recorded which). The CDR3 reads CASARQSSNTEAFF. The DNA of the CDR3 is TGTGCCAGCGCCAGACAGTCCTCGAACACTGAAGCTTTCTTT.